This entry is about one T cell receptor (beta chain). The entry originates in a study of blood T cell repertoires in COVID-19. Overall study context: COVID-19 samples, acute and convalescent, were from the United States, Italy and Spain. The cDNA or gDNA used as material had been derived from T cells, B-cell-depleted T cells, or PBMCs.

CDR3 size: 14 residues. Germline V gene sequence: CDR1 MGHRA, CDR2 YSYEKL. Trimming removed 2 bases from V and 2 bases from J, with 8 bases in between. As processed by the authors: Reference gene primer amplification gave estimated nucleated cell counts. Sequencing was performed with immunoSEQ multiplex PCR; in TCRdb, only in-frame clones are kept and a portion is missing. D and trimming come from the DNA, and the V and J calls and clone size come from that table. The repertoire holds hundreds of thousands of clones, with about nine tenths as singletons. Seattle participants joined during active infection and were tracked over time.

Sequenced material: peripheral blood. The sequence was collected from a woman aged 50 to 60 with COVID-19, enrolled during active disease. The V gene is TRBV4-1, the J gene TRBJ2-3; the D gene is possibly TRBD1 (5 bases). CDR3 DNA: TGCGCCAGCAGCCAACAGGGATACACAGATACGCAGTATTTT. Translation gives CASSQQGYTDTQYF.